This TCR beta chain was sequenced for a study of vaccination and CD4 T cells after COVID-19. Treatment specified: approximately 10-day PBMC culture with coronavirus spike peptide pools or control peptides (ViraFEST assay). Spanning March to December 2020, the positive PCR dates came before US Alpha, Beta and Delta variants. The Oncomine TCR Beta short-read assay was applied to DNA of cultured CD4+ T cells. One entry per CDR3 protein, called by TCRdb with MiXCR from the PCR reads. The sample holds over 15,000 distinct CDR3 sequences, about 40% seen once. For this clonotype: Its specificity is unknown.

This sequence was found in a human donor with COVID-19. The sample comprised cultured CD4+ T cells from blood.

CDR3 DNA: TGTGCCAGCAGCAGAGACGTTGGCGGGGAGGGAGAGACCCAGTACTTC. Translation gives CASSRDVGGEGETQYF. The rearrangement links TRBV7-2 to TRBJ2-5, with 7 bases fitting TRBD2. Germline CDR1 and CDR2: SGHTA and FQGNSA. V dropped 5 bases and J dropped 4; count of bases not matched to a gene: 13. This CDR3 spans 16 amino acids.